These 19 T cell receptor beta chains were sequenced from one sample in a study of cytomegalovirus exposure and HLA in healthy donors. The protocol was immunoSEQ multiplex PCR, while the TCRdb copy is restricted to in-frame clones and leaves out a portion. Found here are approximately 100,000 clones, over 85% of them singletons; the top ten hold 1% to 1.4%. Sequencing was performed on PBMCs. These receptors all come from a woman aged 30 to 39 in good health and CMV-seropositive.

The chain is built from TRBV5-1 and TRBJ2-1, with D perhaps TRBD1 (6 bases). V lost 0 bases to trimming and J lost 7 bases, with 11 bases between them. The germline gives CDR1 SGHRS, CDR2 YFSETQ. The length of the CDR3 is 14 residues. CDR3 protein: CASSLGEGENEQFF. DNA of the CDR3: TGCGCCAGCAGCTTGGGAGAGGGGGAAAATGAGCAGTTCTTC.

The chain joins TRBV10-1 to TRBJ2-5, with D possibly being TRBD2 (6 bases). The CDR3 runs 13 residues. V lost 5 bases and J 3 bases, leaving 10 bases between the germline ends. Germline V lookup: CDR1 WNHNN, CDR2 SYGVQD (reference sequence). DNA of the CDR3: TGCGCCAGCAGTCGGACTACAGAAGAGACCCAGTACTTC. Translation gives CASSRTTEETQYF.

V gene TRBV28 combines with J gene TRBJ2-2, with no clear D. There are 12 residues in the CDR3. Germline loops: CDR1 MDHEN, CDR2 SYDVKM. Trimming stripped 6 bases from V and 8 bases from J, with 10 bases between. CDR3: CASSWLKGELFF. DNA for the CDR3: TGTGCCAGCAGCTGGCTGAAAGGGGAGCTGTTTTTT.

The chain recombines TRBV15 with TRBJ2-5; 7 nucleotides agree with TRBD2. With 0 bases clipped from V and 7 bases from J, the junction kept 11 bases outside the gene matches. The CDR3 is 16 amino acids. From germline, CDR1 is LNHNV and CDR2 YYDKDF (reference sequence). In DNA, the CDR3 is TGTGCCACCAGCAGAGATCTCGCGGGAGCCGGTGGGACCCAGTACTTC. Encoded protein: CATSRDLAGAGGTQYF.

J is TRBJ2-3 and V is TRBV5-6; 11 bases map to TRBD2. The V gene end was trimmed by 4 bases and the J gene end by 1 base; junction bases not matched to a gene: 11. Germline V gives CDR1 SGHDT, CDR2 YYEEEE. The CDR3 extends over 18 amino acids. This CDR3 is CASSPGLAVPGGTDTQYF. Written as DNA, the CDR3 is TGTGCCAGCAGCCCGGGACTAGCGGTCCCAGGGGGCACAGATACGCAGTATTTT.

The V gene is TRBV28, the J gene TRBJ1-1; D call uncertain. CDR3 size: 13 residues. CDR1 is MDHEN, CDR2 SYDVKM, per germline. V lost 6 bases and J 4 bases, leaving 12 bases between the germline ends. The CDR3 nucleotides read TGTGCCAGCAGCCCATCGGGGAGCACTGAAGCTTTCTTT. This translates into CASSPSGSTEAFF.

The chain joins TRBV27 to TRBJ2-3, with TRBD2 matching over 9 bases. The CDR3 totals 16 residues. Germline CDR1 MNHEY, CDR2 SMNVEV (reference sequence). V was pared by 5 bases and J by 2 bases, with 8 bases of the junction left unmatched. The CDR3, as DNA: TGTGCCAGCAGTGTTCCAGCGGGAGGTGTCACAGATACGCAGTATTTT. Its translation is CASSVPAGGVTDTQYF.

V usage is TRBV28 and J usage is TRBJ2-7, with TRBD1 identical over 7 bases. The CDR3 runs to 15 residues. Germline values: CDR1 MDHEN, CDR2 SYDVKM. V dropped 7 bases and J dropped 2; count of bases not matched to a gene: 11. The CDR3 DNA follows: TGTGCCAGCAACTCCCGGGTAGGGGGCCCCTACGAGCAGTACTTC. Amino acids: CASNSRVGGPYEQYF. Combining the CDR3 with reference TRBV28 and TRBJ2-7 gives the whole variable domain DVKVTQSSRYLVKRTGEKVFLECVQDMDHENMFWYRQDPGLGLRLIYFSYDVKMKEKGDIPEGYSVSREKKERFSLILESASTNQTSMYLCASNSRVGGPYEQYFGPGTRLTVT.

The rearrangement joins TRBV6-5 to TRBJ2-7; 10 bases line up with TRBD2. The V gene end was trimmed by 7 bases and the J gene end by 4 bases; junction bases not matched to a gene: 10. The CDR3 sequence is 15 residues long. CDR1 is MNHEY, CDR2 SVGAGI, per germline. The CDR3: CASTDSGRSRYEQYF. CDR3 DNA sequence: TGTGCCAGCACCGATAGCGGGAGGTCCCGATACGAGCAGTACTTC.

The V call is TRBV30, the J call TRBJ2-3, with TRBD2 as a possible D gene (5 bases). Trimming cost V 5 bases and J 4 bases, with 13 bases left between them. Germline values: CDR1 GTSNPN, CDR2 SVGIG (reference sequence). The CDR3 is 13 residues long. CDR3 sequence reads: CAWGLPGADTQYF. The CDR3 region has the DNA TGTGCCTGGGGGCTACCCGGGGCAGATACGCAGTATTTT. Together with reference TRBV30 and TRBJ2-3, the CDR3 gives the full variable domain: SQTIHQWPATLVQPVGSPLSLECTVEGTSNPNLYWYRQAAGRGLQLLFYSVGIGQISSEVPQNLSASRPQDRQFILSSKKLLLSDSGFYLCAWGLPGADTQYFGPGTRLTVL.

This sequence joins TRBV5-4 and TRBJ2-3; possible D gene TRBD2, 5 bases. V lost 2 bases and J 0 bases, leaving 10 bases between the germline ends. This CDR3 comprises 15 residues. From germline, CDR1 is SGHNT and CDR2 YYREEE (reference sequence). CDR3 nucleotide sequence: TGTGCCAGCAGCTTCCCAGCGGAGAGCACAGATACGCAGTATTTT. Residues: CASSFPAESTDTQYF.

The chain has TRBV20-1 and TRBJ2-2; perhaps TRBD2 as D (6 bases). Germline-derived CDR1 and CDR2 are DFQATT and SNEGSKA (reference sequence). V lost 6 bases and J lost 7, with 9 bases in between. CDR3 length: 11 residues. CDR3 protein: CSASSGGELFF. The CDR3, as DNA: TGCAGTGCCAGTAGCGGCGGGGAGCTGTTTTTT.

The rearrangement links TRBV7-2 to TRBJ1-3; no definite D call. Germline CDR1 reads SGHTA; CDR2 reads FQGNSA. V was shortened by 4 bases and J by 6 bases, with 13 bases between the two germline ends. This CDR3 is built from 14 residues. CDR3 sequence: CASSSRNNLNTIYF. CDR3 coding DNA: TGTGCCAGCAGCTCTAGGAACAACCTAAACACCATATATTTT.

V gene TRBV19 combines with J gene TRBJ2-2, with no clear D. Germline V lookup: CDR1 LNHDA, CDR2 SQIVND (reference sequence). V gave up 3 bases and J gave up 4 bases, with 12 bases separating them. There are 15 residues in the CDR3. This chain's CDR3 is CASSIQSRITGELFF. Written as DNA, the CDR3 is TGTGCCAGTAGTATTCAGTCGCGGATCACCGGGGAGCTGTTTTTT.

The V and J genes are TRBV4-3 and TRBJ2-3; TRBD1 might be the D (7 bases). This CDR3 is built from 14 residues. Per germline, CDR1 LGHNA and CDR2 YSLEER. The ends were cut back, 2 bases at V and 10 bases at J, with 16 bases in the middle. The DNA for the CDR3 is TGCGCCAGCAGCCAAAACAGGGGAGCGGGTCCGCAGTATTTT. Its translation is CASSQNRGAGPQYF.

The chain couples TRBV28 to TRBJ1-2; 12 bases map to TRBD1. This CDR3 comprises 14 residues. Germline V gene lookup returns CDR1 MDHEN and CDR2 SYDVKM. The junction had 7 bases not matched to a gene; V was cut back by 7 bases and J by 7 bases. The DNA for the CDR3 is TGTGCCAGCATGGGGGGACAGGGGGCGCTTGGCTACACCTTC. Amino acid sequence: CASMGGQGALGYTF.

The chain links TRBV2 to TRBJ2-7, with 9 bases identical to TRBD1. The ends lost 7 bases at V and 4 bases at J; junction bases unmatched: 17. The length of the CDR3 is 17 residues. Germline CDR1 is SNHLY and CDR2 is FYNNEI. In DNA, the CDR3 is TGTGCCAGCAACCAAAGGGCATTCACAGGGGGCAGTTACGAGCAGTACTTC. Translated: CASNQRAFTGGSYEQYF.

This chain links TRBV5-1 with TRBJ2-3; D may be TRBD2 (6 bases). Trimming took off 4 bases at V and 1 base at J, with 10 bases between the two ends. CDR1 SGHRS and CDR2 YFSETQ come from the germline V gene. CDR3 length: 14 amino acids. This CDR3 is CASSAGTGTDTQYF. CDR3 nucleotides: TGCGCCAGCAGCGCTGGGACTGGCACAGATACGCAGTATTTT.

This chain joins TRBV11-3 and TRBJ2-1; 12 bases are a match to TRBD2. V lost 4 bases, J lost 4 bases, and 5 bases stayed unmatched. CDR1 SGHNT and CDR2 YENEEA come from the germline V gene. This CDR3 contains 16 residues. The CDR3 DNA sequence: TGTGCCAGCAGCTCCGGTACTAGCGGGAGGTACAATGAGCAGTTCTTC. Its protein is CASSSGTSGRYNEQFF.